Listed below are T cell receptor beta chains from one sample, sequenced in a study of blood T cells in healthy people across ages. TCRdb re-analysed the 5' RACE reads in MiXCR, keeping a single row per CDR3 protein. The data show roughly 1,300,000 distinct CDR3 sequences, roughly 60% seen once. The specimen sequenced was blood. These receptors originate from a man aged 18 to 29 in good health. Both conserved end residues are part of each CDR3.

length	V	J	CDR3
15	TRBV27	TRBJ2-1	CASTESGGNYNEQFF
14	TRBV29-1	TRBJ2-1	CSVHHWEYGNEQFF
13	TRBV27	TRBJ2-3	CASSLWAGDTQYF
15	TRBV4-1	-	CASSQGRGEAYEQYF
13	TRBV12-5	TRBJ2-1	CASGLVDGNEQFF
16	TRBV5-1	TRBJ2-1	CASSLGYGATYNEQFF
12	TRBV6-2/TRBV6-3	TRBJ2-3	CASRRSADTQYF
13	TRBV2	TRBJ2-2	CASKRRNTGELFF
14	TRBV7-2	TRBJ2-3	CASSLRVGADTRYF
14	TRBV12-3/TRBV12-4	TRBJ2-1	CASSQIGNDNEQFF
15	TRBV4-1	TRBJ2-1	CASSQGTSGIDEQFF
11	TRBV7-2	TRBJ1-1	CASTATGLAFF
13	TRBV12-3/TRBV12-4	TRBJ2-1	CASSGGRGYEQFF
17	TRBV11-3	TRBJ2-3	CASSNPSGGRSADTQYF
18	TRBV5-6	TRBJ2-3	CASSLGPQEPQNTDTQYF
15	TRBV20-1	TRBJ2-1	CSARDRAGTYNEQFF
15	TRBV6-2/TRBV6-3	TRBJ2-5	CASSFPGQYQETQYF
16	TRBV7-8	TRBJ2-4	CASSPRRGSAKNIQYF
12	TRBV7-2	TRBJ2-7	CASSPPDYEQYF
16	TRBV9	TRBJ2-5	CASSVVGAFGEETQYF
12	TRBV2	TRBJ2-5	CASKLHVETQYF
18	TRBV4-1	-	CASSLHLTRGGPGETQYF
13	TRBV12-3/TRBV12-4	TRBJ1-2	CASSPTPGYGYTF
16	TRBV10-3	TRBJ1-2	CAISESSPYTNYGYTF
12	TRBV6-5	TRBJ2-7	CATQDFSYEQYF
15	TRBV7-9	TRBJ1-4	CASSPEEALPGKLFF
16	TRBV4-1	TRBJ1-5	CASSQDIRGYNQPQHF
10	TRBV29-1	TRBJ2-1	CSVDHNEQFF
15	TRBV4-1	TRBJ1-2	CASSQKTGASYGYTF
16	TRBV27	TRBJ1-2	CASSLTNRRLGGGYTF
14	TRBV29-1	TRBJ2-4	CSVQGLAGDDEQYF
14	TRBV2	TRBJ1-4	CASSEMGQNEKLFF
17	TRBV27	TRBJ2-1	CASSFLREQAVDNEQFF
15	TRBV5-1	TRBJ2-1	CASSLEATWDNEQFF
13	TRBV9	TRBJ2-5	CASSAYSEETQYF
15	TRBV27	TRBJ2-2	CASHPPGPNTGELFF
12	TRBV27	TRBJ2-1	CASSFGNNEQFF
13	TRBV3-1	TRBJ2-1	CASSPKGQGRQFF
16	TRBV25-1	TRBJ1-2	CASSASSGTAFYGYTF
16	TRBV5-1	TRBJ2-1	CASSLSTGDGGNEQFF
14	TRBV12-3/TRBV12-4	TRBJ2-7	CASSLADLSYEQYF
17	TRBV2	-	CASSEAGKLRGTYEQYF
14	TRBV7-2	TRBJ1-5	CASSGQAGNQPQHF
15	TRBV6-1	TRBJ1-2	CASSAREPTRGGYTF
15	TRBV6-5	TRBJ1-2	CASSYLTDRLYGYTF
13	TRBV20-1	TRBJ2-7	CSARGTSDYEQYF
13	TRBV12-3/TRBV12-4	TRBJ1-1	CASSSSQGTEAFF
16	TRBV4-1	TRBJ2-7	CASSHDPDKSSYEQYF
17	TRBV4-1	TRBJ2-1	CASSQVGTGGQDNEQFF